This TCR beta chain was sequenced for a study of regulatory T cells in long-lasting Graves disease. This clonotype was picked up a small number of times. Germline V gives CDR1 DFQATT, CDR2 SNEGSKA (reference sequence). The CDR3 is 15 residues long. The trim removed 3 bases at V and 2 bases at J, leaving 8 bases unmatched. With iRepertoire HTBI primers and Arm-PCR of CDR3 regions, TCR beta libraries were built. TCRdb independently ran MiXCR on the multiplex PCR reads; one entry per CDR3 protein. In the table there are approximately 400,000 distinct CDR3 sequences, about 15% of which are singletons. The time point here: newly diagnosed GD, antithyroid drugs for less than 3 months. Researchers made the TCR library from RNA that was extracted from PBMCs. Separately, the same data were catalogued under a study of T cells in Graves' hyperthyroidism and ophthalmopathy. Per that paper: Diagnosis relied on clinical symptoms, serum thyroxine and TRAb, thyroid ultrasound and orbital computed tomography.

The starting material was peripheral blood mononuclear cells (PBMCs), obtained at new diagnosis, from a patient treated with antithyroid drugs. The clonotype was recovered from a woman between 40 and 55 years old with Graves disease. V gene TRBV20-1 combines with J gene TRBJ2-3, with TRBD2 matching 7 bases. This chain's CDR3 is CSASRLAEATDTQYF. CDR3 nucleotide sequence: TGCAGTGCTAGTCGGCTAGCGGAGGCCACAGATACGCAGTATTTT.